This T cell receptor (beta chain) was sequenced in a study of blood T cells in healthy people across ages. Germline loops: CDR1 DFQATT, CDR2 SNEGSKA (reference sequence). The CDR3 covers 13 residues. This clonotype was counted between two and nine times. At one end the junction does not follow the germline gene, possibly because of a read error. With a J-beta primer mix and a sample-barcoded 5' primer, a second PCR ran roughly 6 to 11 cycles. Each CDR3 protein gets one entry after TCRdb re-called the 5' RACE reads with MiXCR. The table includes approximately 580,000 distinct CDR3 sequences, about 24% detected once. This sample was also put to use in a study of T cells of mothers and their children.

The source of this sequence is a boy younger than 18 in good health. What was sequenced was blood. This chain links TRBV20-1 with TRBJ2-7; tentative D call: TRBD1 (6 bases). The CDR3 reads CSARGTFTYGQYF. CDR3 DNA sequence: TGCAGTGCCCGTGGGACATTCACCTACGGGCAGTACTTC.